The rows below give T cell receptor beta chains drawn from one sample of a study of CD8 T cells in ankylosing spondylitis. Using its own MiXCR run on the 5' RACE reads, TCRdb lists one record per CDR3 protein. Among 150,000 to 200,000 distinct CDR3 sequences, roughly 13% were seen once, and the ten largest hold roughly 11%. Sequenced sample: blood, either unsorted or a sorted T cell fraction (not recorded which). These TCRs come from a female donor with ankylosing spondylitis or in good health (not recorded which). The CDR3 runs from the conserved cysteine through the conserved F or W. The D gene is left open where the match is weak. Clone size is stated in some rows and not others, as once, few, many or a class when expanded.

d_call	clone_size	v_call	j_call	cdr3_aa	cdr3_nt
.	.	TRBV5-1	TRBJ2-3	CASSPNLLNGDTQYF	TGCGCCAGCAGCCCCAACTTACTAAACGGGGATACGCAGTATTTT
TRBD2	many	TRBV20-1	TRBJ2-3	CSAPGTSGSTDTQYF	TGCAGTGCTCCAGGGACTAGCGGGAGCACAGATACGCAGTATTTT
.	few	TRBV20-1	TRBJ2-7	CSARPTSYEQYF	TGCAGTGCTAGACCGACTAGTTACGAGCAGTACTTC
.	many	TRBV7-2	TRBJ2-7	CASSEVGYEQYF	TGTGCCAGCAGCGAAGTCGGGTACGAGCAGTACTTC
.	.	TRBV7-3	TRBJ2-1	CASSTGLDHEQFF	TGTGCCAGCAGCACCGGTCTCGATCATGAGCAGTTCTTC
.	many	TRBV11-2	TRBJ2-1	CASSRLLSLRRKYNEQFF	TGTGCCAGCAGCCGCCTCTTATCCCTAAGGCGGAAATACAATGAGCAGTTCTTC
TRBD1	.	TRBV12-3/TRBV12-4	TRBJ1-2	CASSRRWTGDYGYTF	TGTGCCAGCAGTAGAAGATGGACAGGAGACTATGGCTACACCTTC
TRBD2	.	TRBV5-1	TRBJ2-1	CASSPTSEGNEQFF	TGCGCCAGCAGCCCTACTAGCGAGGGCAATGAGCAGTTCTTC
TRBD1	many	TRBV4-3	TRBJ1-2	CASSQTEDRGDGYTF	TGCGCCAGCAGCCAAACCGAGGACAGGGGGGATGGCTACACCTTC
.	few	TRBV9	TRBJ2-7	CASSVVGDGFDEQYF	TGTGCCAGCAGCGTAGTAGGGGACGGTTTCGACGAGCAGTACTTC